This TCR beta chain was observed in a study of shared clonotypes between healthy human individuals (dated by TCRdb to 2018 to 2021). Notes on the research overall: A few men and two women, aged 18 to 49 years, made up the cohort. To estimate repertoire size and how much clonotype sharing occurs between individuals, the study deeply sequenced the blood TCR repertoires of five healthy adults. To increase sequencing depth and limit assay-specific biases, different laboratories used diverse techniques to prepare libraries and sequence TCR repertoires. For each donor, three plates each were used for CD4 naive and CD4 memory, two plates were used for CD8 naive, and one plate was used for CD8 memory. Per donor, leukapheresis produced somewhere between about 0.9 and 9.5 billion PBMCs. What the work shows at the level of the full study, not this receptor alone: Even with the large sequencing depth, rarefaction of the sorted-subset datasets indicated that sequencing was incomplete. Estimated clonotype richness was generally larger for naive than for memory subsets. The genetic and exposure-history diversity represented was limited by the small number of donors. Compared with non-shared clonotypes, the clonotypes found in all four sorted-subset donors had higher generation probabilities. Sampling was restricted to blood, and TCR repertoires in tissue are likely to differ from TCR repertoires in blood. Across a few donors, approximately 5% of naive CD4, roughly 3.5% of naive CD8, under 2.5% of memory CD4, and 0.4% to 0.45% of memory CD8 clonotypes were shared. Pairwise subsampling indicated that sequencing depth was expected to affect the degree of clonotype sharing among donors.

Trimming removed 5 bases from V and 8 bases from J, leaving 19 bases between the germline ends. The CDR3 runs 15 residues from the cysteine to the phenylalanine. The DNA shown is the 45-base CDR3, in frame from base 1. As encoded in the germline V gene, CDR1 is MDHEN while CDR2 is SYDVKM. On this clone itself: Its antigen is currently not known. The input lacks base qualities; no much larger clone sits a single base away.

The donors were healthy, HIV-negative adults who had no recently reported acute infections or vaccinations. Only Caucasian adults living in Nashville, Tennessee, USA were represented among the donors. CD4+ T cells were enriched by magnetic negative selection; naive cells were then positively selected on CD45RA, and the negative fraction formed the memory subset. Blood was obtained by leukapheresis, after which PBMCs were separated by Ficoll-Histopaque density gradient centrifugation and cryopreserved in liquid nitrogen vapor phase. Analytical flow cytometry was used to check the purity and quantity of every magnetically sorted T cell population. Genomic DNA was isolated from each sorted fraction and quantified by UV absorbance on a Nanodrop 2000c. Using the deep immunoSEQ assay, TCR CDR3 regions were amplified from genomic DNA by multiplex PCR. Extracted genomic DNA from each cell subset was spread evenly across all wells of several immunoSEQ 96-well plates, with each plate serving as a replicate. For sorted subsets, about 0.2 ug genomic DNA, equal to tens of thousands of T cell genomes, was loaded into each replicate PCR. The purified libraries were quantified using a Qubit 3.0 fluorometer, sized with a Bioanalyzer 2100, and then quantified again using the KAPA Library Quantification kit. Each immunoSEQ 96-well plate was sequenced on its own single-read 150-cycle Illumina NextSeq 550 flow cell. In the paper's pipeline: The immunoSEQ output contained only junctional sequences without quality scores, so filtering could not match that applied to full-length reads. Sequences were annotated with PyIR, a Python wrapper for IgBLAST v1.9, and V/J genes and CDR3 were assigned using IMGT germline references. Reads were removed for weak V/J assignments (E-value above 1e-6), missing CDR3, stop codons, out-of-frame junctions, or ambiguous translated residues. V3J clonotypes were defined as sequences sharing the same inferred V gene, J gene, and CDR3 amino acid sequence. Percentage overlap between repertoires was computed as shared unique clonotypes divided by the size of the smaller repertoire. Three approaches were used to assess repertoire richness: RTK rarefaction, the Chao1 estimator, and Recon v2.1 estimates of unobserved clonotypes. Generation probabilities for all TCRbeta clonotypes obtained by the gDNA method from a few donors were computed using OLGA. TCRdb re-hosts the immuneACCESS table, in-frame sequences only. Its copies lack some clones; in the studies checked, an unresolved V gene accounts for under half of them, and the cause for the rest is not known. The D gene and trimming were derived from the DNA, and the V and J assignments and clone size from that table. The sample table holds millions of clones, of which 90% to 95% were seen once. About 0.39% of the sample belongs to the ten largest clones.

This chain joins TRBV28 to TRBJ2-4, with a weak D call of TRBD2 (5 bases match). This TCR came from a man aged 18 to 29 in good health. Some clones in this sample may be carry-over from other donors' samples. The sequenced sample consisted of naive CD4+ T cells from PBMCs. The cell subset or site label, as the study defines it: CD45RA+ positively selected. The CDR3 protein sequence reads: CASSHGVLGGDIQYF. The nucleotide sequence is TGTGCCAGCAGTCACGGGGTGTTAGGTGGAGACATTCAGTACTTC.